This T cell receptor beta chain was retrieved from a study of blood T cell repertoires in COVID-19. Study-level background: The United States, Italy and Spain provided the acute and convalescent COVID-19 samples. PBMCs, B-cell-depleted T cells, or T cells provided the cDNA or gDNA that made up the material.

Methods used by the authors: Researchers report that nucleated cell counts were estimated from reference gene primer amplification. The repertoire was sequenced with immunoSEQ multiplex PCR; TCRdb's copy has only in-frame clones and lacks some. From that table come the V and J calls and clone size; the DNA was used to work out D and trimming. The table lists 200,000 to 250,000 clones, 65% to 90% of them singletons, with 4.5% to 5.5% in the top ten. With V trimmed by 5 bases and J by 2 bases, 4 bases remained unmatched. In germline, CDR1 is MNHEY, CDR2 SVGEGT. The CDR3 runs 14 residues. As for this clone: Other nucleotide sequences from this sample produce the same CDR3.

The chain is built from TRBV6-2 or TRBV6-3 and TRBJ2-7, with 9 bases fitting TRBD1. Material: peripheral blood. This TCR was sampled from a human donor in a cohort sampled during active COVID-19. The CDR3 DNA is TGTGCCAGCAGTACCGGGACAGGGACCTACGAGCAGTACTTC. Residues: CASSTGTGTYEQYF.